A selection of T cell receptor beta chains follows, all from one sample in a study of T cell repertoires in ileal Crohn's disease. Method: immunoSEQ multiplex PCR; TCRdb's copy keeps in-frame clones and lacks some. The profile shows approximately 4,100 clones, 60% to 80% of them singletons. Sequencing was done on a sample of ileal tissue. All receptors derive from an adult with Crohn's disease. Both conserved end residues are part of each CDR3. A D gene is named only where the DNA matches it firmly. Not every row has a clone size; where given, it reads once, few, many or a size class.

j_call clone_size d_call v_call cdr3_nt cdr3_aa
TRBJ1-5 . . TRBV12-5 TGTGCTAGTGGTTTGTCGGGGGTTGAGCCCCAGCATTTT CASGLSGVEPQHF
TRBJ1-5 . TRBD1 TRBV18 TGTGCCAGCTCACTAGGTACAGGGGAGAGAGGTCGTCAGCCCCAGCATTTT CASSLGTGERGRQPQHF
TRBJ1-6 . . TRBV28 TGTGCCAGCAGTTTAAAGCCGCCCTACAGCAGTTCACCCCTCCACTTT CASSLKPPYSSSPLHF
TRBJ1-5 . TRBD1 TRBV28 TGTGCCAGCAGTGAAAGGCAGGGGGCGTCCAATCAGCCCCAGCATTTT CASSERQGASNQPQHF
TRBJ2-5 few . TRBV6-5 TGTGCCAGCAGTTACTCGCACAGGGAGACCCAGTACTTC CASSYSHRETQYF
TRBJ1-2 . . TRBV27 TGTGCCAGCAGTTTAGATCCTCGCGATGGCTACACCTTC CASSLDPRDGYTF
TRBJ2-7 . TRBD1 TRBV4-1 TGCGCCAGCAGCCAAGCAAGGGTTTCACTGGGACAGATATACGAGCAGTACTTC CASSQARVSLGQIYEQYF
TRBJ1-2 . . TRBV18 TGTGCCAGCTCACCTTCAATACAGGAGCATGGCTACACCTTC CASSPSIQEHGYTF
TRBJ2-1 . . TRBV6-5 TGTGCCAGCAGGCAAATAAGGAGCTCCTACAATGAGCAGTTCTTC CASRQIRSSYNEQFF
TRBJ1-2 . . TRBV6-5 TGTGCCAGCAGTTACCGGGAGGGATACTATGGCTACACCTTC CASSYREGYYGYTF
TRBJ2-3 . TRBD2 TRBV5-1 TGCGCCAGCAGCCAACTGACTAGCGGGGGGCTCACAGATACGCAGTATTTT CASSQLTSGGLTDTQYF
TRBJ2-3 . . TRBV5-8 TGTGCCAGCAGCTTGGGCGGGGGCTGGGGAGATACGCAGTATTTT CASSLGGGWGDTQYF
TRBJ2-3 . . TRBV12-5 TGTGCTAGTGGTTTGGAGGGGGTTCCGCAGTATTTT CASGLEGVPQYF
TRBJ1-1 once TRBD1 TRBV18 TGTGCCAGCTCACTCTCGGAGTCGGGACAGGAAGCTTTCTTT CASSLSESGQEAFF
TRBJ2-3 . TRBD2 TRBV11-2 TGTGCCAGCAGCCATCCGAGCGGGGGTATCACAGATACGCAGTATTTT CASSHPSGGITDTQYF
TRBJ1-1 . . TRBV10-1 TGCGCCAGCAGACAGGGAGCGAACACTGAAGCTTTCTTT CASRQGANTEAFF
TRBJ1-1 . . TRBV10-3 TGTGCCATCAGTGAGTCGCGGGGAGGGAATTCTTTCTTT CAISESRGGNSFF
TRBJ1-5 once . TRBV4-3 TGCGCCAGCAGCCAAGGGGCGGCAGGGAATCAGCCCCAGCATTTT CASSQGAAGNQPQHF
TRBJ1-1 few . TRBV2 TGTGCCAGCAGTATGGGAGTAGCTTTCTTT CASSMGVAFF
TRBJ1-5 . . TRBV6-1 TGTGCCAGCAGGGAGGGTAGTCAGCCCCAGCATTTT CASREGSQPQHF
TRBJ1-2 . TRBD1 TRBV9 TGTGCCAGCAGCGTAGAGGCGAGACCGGGACAGAGGAATGGCTACACCTTC CASSVEARPGQRNGYTF
TRBJ1-6 . TRBD1 TRBV6-1 TGTGCCAGCAGTGAAGATGGGACAGGGTATTCACCCCTCCACTTT CASSEDGTGYSPLHF
TRBJ2-1 few . TRBV19 TGTGCCAGTAGTATAGGCAGTTACTACAATGAGCAGTTCTTC CASSIGSYYNEQFF
TRBJ1-1 . TRBD1 TRBV7-8 TGTGCCAGCAGCTTAATGACAGGGCTGAAGACTGAAGCTTTCTTT CASSLMTGLKTEAFF
TRBJ1-1 . TRBD1 TRBV7-9 TGTGCCAGCAGCCCTCGAGCGACAGGGATCACTGAAGCTTTCTTT CASSPRATGITEAFF
TRBJ2-2 . . TRBV7-7 TGTGCCAGCAGCTTAAGGACAGTCGGACCGAACACCGGGGAGCTGTTTTTT CASSLRTVGPNTGELFF
TRBJ2-4 . TRBD1 TRBV5-4 TGTGCCAGCAGCAGGACAGGCAGGAACATTCAGTACTTC CASSRTGRNIQYF
TRBJ1-5 . . TRBV19 TGTGCCAGTAGCCGGTCGAATGGCGGTCAGCCCCAGCATTTT CASSRSNGGQPQHF
TRBJ2-7 few . TRBV6-1 TGTGCCAGCAGTGAAGGGGCCGCGAAGGAGTACTTC CASSEGAAKEYF
TRBJ1-3 large . TRBV19 TGTGCCAGTAGTATCGGGTCTGGAAACACCATATATTTT CASSIGSGNTIYF
TRBJ2-1 . . TRBV27 TGTGCCAGCAGTTCCCTCGGGTTCAGCTCCTACAATGAGCAGTTCTTC CASSSLGFSSYNEQFF
TRBJ1-5 . . TRBV12-5 TGTGCTAGTGGTAACCACGATTTGAGGCCCCAGCATTTT CASGNHDLRPQHF
TRBJ1-4 . . TRBV23-1 TGCGCCAGCAGTCAATCTGGACTACTAAATGAAAAACTGTTTTTT CASSQSGLLNEKLFF
TRBJ1-5 few . TRBV28 TGTGCCAGCAGTCGACCTGGGCTGGGCAATCAGCCCCAGCATTTT CASSRPGLGNQPQHF
TRBJ1-4 . . TRBV19 TGTGCCAGTAGGGGCGTATACGATGAAAAACTGTTTTTT CASRGVYDEKLFF
TRBJ1-1 few . TRBV2 TGTGCCAGCAGTGATGAGAGAAACACTGAAGCTTTCTTT CASSDERNTEAFF
TRBJ1-1 . . TRBV30 TGTGCCTGGGGGGGGACCGACACTGAAGCTTTCTTT CAWGGTDTEAFF
TRBJ1-5 . . TRBV4-1 TGCGCCAGCAGCCAACTTATAGGGGATCAGCCCCAGCATTTT CASSQLIGDQPQHF
TRBJ2-2 once TRBD1 TRBV30 TGTGCCTGGAGTAGACAGGGGAACACCGGGGAGCTGTTTTTT CAWSRQGNTGELFF